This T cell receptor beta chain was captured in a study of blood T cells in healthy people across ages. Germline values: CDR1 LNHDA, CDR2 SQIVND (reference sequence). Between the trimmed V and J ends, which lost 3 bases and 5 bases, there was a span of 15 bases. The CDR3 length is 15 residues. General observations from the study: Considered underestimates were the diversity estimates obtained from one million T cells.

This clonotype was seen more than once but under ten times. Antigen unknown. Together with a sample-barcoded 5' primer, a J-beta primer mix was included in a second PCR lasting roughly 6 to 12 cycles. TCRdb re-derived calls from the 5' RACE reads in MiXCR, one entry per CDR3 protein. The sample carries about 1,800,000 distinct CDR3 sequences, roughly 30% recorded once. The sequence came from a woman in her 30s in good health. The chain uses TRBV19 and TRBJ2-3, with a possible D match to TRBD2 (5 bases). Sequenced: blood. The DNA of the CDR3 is TGTGCCAGTAGTATTTTGGAGGCGGGTGAAGATACGCAGTATTTT. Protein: CASSILEAGEDTQYF.